The rows below give T cell receptor beta chains drawn from one sample of a study of T cell responses to AZD1222 COVID-19 vaccine. Method: immunoSEQ multiplex PCR; TCRdb's copy keeps in-frame clones and lacks some. The sample gives fewer than 150,000 clones, 70% to 90% of which show up once; 1.9% is in the top ten. This sample comprised peripheral blood, obtained on day 0 of AZD1222 vaccination. The receptor set was obtained from an adult in good health. Both conserved end residues are trimmed from each CDR3. Each record gives: D gene, CDR3 length, J gene, V gene, CDR3 protein. D genes are given only for firm matches.

>NA|15|TRBJ1-1|TRBV15
ATSRDAVGYTSTEAF
>NA|9|TRBJ1-5|TRBV6-5
ASNNNRPQH
>NA|11|TRBJ1-1|TRBV5-6
ASSPTGVTEAF
>TRBD1|12|TRBJ1-6|TRBV6-5
ASRPGTEGSPLH
>NA|11|TRBJ1-1|TRBV29-1
SLGPYLNTEAF
>TRBD1|13|TRBJ1-5|TRBV10-2
ASSKAGTGYQPQH
>TRBD1|13|TRBJ1-5|TRBV18
ASSPRGQNNQPQH
>NA|12|TRBJ1-2|TRBV7-8
ASSLGQGLDGYT
>TRBD1|11|TRBJ1-2|TRBV5-5
ASSLGTDYGYT
>NA|12|TRBJ1-5|TRBV2
ASSPDRRLQPQH
>NA|13|TRBJ2-7|TRBV5-5
ASSLGSGAVAEQY
>NA|12|TRBJ2-1|TRBV19
ASSTGPTDNEQF
>NA|13|TRBJ2-3|TRBV7-2
ASSPGHGAPDTQY
>TRBD2|15|TRBJ2-3|TRBV9
ASSPDASGGYTDTQY
>TRBD2|13|TRBJ2-3|TRBV29-1
SVNKAGGGADTQY
>TRBD1|12|TRBJ1-2|TRBV6-2/TRBV6-3
ASSGGQGIYGYT
>NA|12|TRBJ1-1|TRBV5-1
ASSLAGFRTEAF
>TRBD1|12|TRBJ1-1|TRBV6-1
ASSEGQANTEAF
>NA|13|TRBJ2-1|TRBV7-2
ASSLAAYSYNEQF
>NA|13|TRBJ1-2|TRBV7-9
ASSSWGARDDGYT
>NA|14|TRBJ2-3|TRBV19
ASSMLPGGITDTQY
>TRBD1|14|TRBJ2-5|TRBV7-9
ASSSPTGDPQETQY
>TRBD2|19|TRBJ2-1|TRBV30
AWSGRHGTSGRVRTYNEQF
>NA|12|TRBJ2-2|TRBV27
ASRQELNTGELF